One sample yielded the 32 T cell receptor beta chains listed below, sequenced in a study of blood T cell repertoires in COVID-19 (dated by TCRdb to 2018 to 2020). Libraries came from the immunoSEQ multiplex PCR assay. TCRdb took this table from immuneACCESS and kept in-frame rearrangements with V and J called. Such tables lack part of the clones; where checked against another copy, unresolved V genes explain under half of the gap, and the rest is unexplained. The sample includes about 360,000 clones, with less than 90% observed a single time. The ten largest clones represent 7.1% of the sample. Sequencing was performed on peripheral blood. The receptors were sampled from a woman in her fifties or sixties with COVID-19, enrolled during active disease.

In its sample, this clone was seen many times. Other nucleotide sequences in the sample specify the same CDR3. The chain uses TRBV18 and TRBJ2-5, with 9 bases fitting TRBD1. The V gene end was trimmed by 6 bases and the J gene end by 4 bases; junction bases not matched to a gene: 9. Germline loops: CDR1 KGHSH, CDR2 LQKENI. The CDR3 sequence is 15 residues long. Here the CDR3 reads CASSPRTGVGETQYF. The CDR3 region has the DNA TGTGCCAGCTCGCCTCGGACAGGGGTCGGAGAGACCCAGTACTTC. Full variable domain (outside the CDR3, taken from reference TRBV18 and TRBJ2-5): NAGVMQNPRHLVRRRGQEARLRCSPMKGHSHVYWYRQLPEEGLKFMVYLQKENIIDESGMPKERFSAEFPKEGPSILRIQQVVRGDSAAYFCASSPRTGVGETQYFGPGTRLLVL.

This clone was picked up one time. V usage is TRBV7-3 and J usage is TRBJ2-1; 9 positions match TRBD2. CDR1 is SGHTA and CDR2 is FQGTGA in the germline V gene. V lost 5 bases to trimming and J lost 0 bases; unmatched junction nucleotides: 2. The CDR3 has 15 residues. The DNA of the CDR3 is TGTGCCAGCAGCCTTAGCGGGGGCTCCTACAATGAGCAGTTCTTC. Translation: CASSLSGGSYNEQFF.

The chain links TRBV5-1 to TRBJ1-3; 12 nucleotides line up with TRBD1. J was trimmed by 3 bases and V by 3 bases; bases with no gene match: 7. The germline CDR1 and CDR2 sequences are SGHRS and YFSETQ. The CDR3 has 17 residues. Written as DNA, the CDR3 is TGCGCCAGCAGCTATGCGGGACAGGGGGCTGGTGGAAACACCATATATTTT. Translation gives CASSYAGQGAGGNTIYF.

The genes are TRBV19 and TRBJ2-3; TRBD1 aligns across 8 bases. CDR3 length: 14 amino acids. With V trimmed by 5 bases and J by 4 bases, 5 bases remained unmatched. CDR1 and CDR2 (germline): LNHDA, SQIVND (reference sequence). CDR3 coding DNA: TGTGCCAGTAGTTCAAGACAGGGGCCAGATACGCAGTATTTT. Protein: CASSSRQGPDTQYF. Full variable domain (outside the CDR3, taken from reference TRBV19 and TRBJ2-3): DGGITQSPKYLFRKEGQNVTLSCEQNLNHDAMYWYRQDPGQGLRLIYYSQIVNDFQKGDIAEGYSVSREKKESFPLTVTSAQKNPTAFYLCASSSRQGPDTQYFGPGTRLTVL.

The chain combines TRBV6-2 or TRBV6-3 with TRBJ1-2, with 7 bases fitting TRBD1. The germline gives CDR1 MNHEY, CDR2 SVGEGT. V trimming: 5 bases; J trimming: 6 bases; junction bases outside the gene matches: 3. CDR3 length: 12 residues. The CDR3 is CASSTTGNGYTF. The CDR3 DNA sequence: TGTGCCAGCAGTACGACAGGGAATGGCTACACCTTC.

As regards this clone: At the DNA level, this CDR3 is encoded by other sequences in the same sample as well. The chain combines TRBV5-1 with TRBJ1-2; a weak D match, TRBD1 (6 bases). Germline loops: CDR1 SGHRS, CDR2 YFSETQ. The CDR3 extends over 14 amino acids. V was cut by 0 bases and J by 2 bases, with 8 bases left in between. The CDR3, as DNA: TGCGCCAGCAGCTTGGGGCAGGGGAACTATGGCTACACCTTC. This sequence encodes CASSLGQGNYGYTF.

The chain has TRBV19 and TRBJ2-7; 8 nucleotides agree with TRBD1. CDR3 length: 13 amino acids. The trim removed 10 bases at V and 7 bases at J, leaving 12 bases unmatched. Germline V CDR1 and CDR2: LNHDA, SQIVND (reference sequence). CDR3 loop: CATGGGAPREQYF. Here the CDR3 DNA reads TGTGCCACAGGGGGCGGCGCGCCTAGAGAGCAGTACTTC.

In this sample, this clone turned up once. The chain has TRBV2 and TRBJ1-1, with a possible D match to TRBD1 (6 bases). The CDR3 is 14 residues long. Looked up from germline, CDR1 is SNHLY and CDR2 is FYNNEI. Trimming took 5 bases from V and 4 from J, leaving 14 bases between them. This CDR3 reads CASSLGTGTTEAFF. The DNA for the CDR3 is TGTGCCAGCAGTTTGGGAACAGGGACCACTGAAGCTTTCTTT.

The chain recombines TRBV6-2 or TRBV6-3 with TRBJ2-3; TRBD1 aligns across 9 bases. The germline CDR1 and CDR2 sequences are MNHEY and SVGEGT. Trimming removed 2 bases from V and 1 base from J; junction bases left unmatched: 1. CDR3 length equals 15 residues. The CDR3 loop reads CASSYRDRGTDTQYF. The DNA for the CDR3 is TGTGCCAGCAGTTACCGGGACAGGGGCACAGATACGCAGTATTTT.

The V gene is TRBV20-1, the J gene TRBJ1-6; D gene ambiguous. V gave up 3 bases and J gave up 9 bases, with 9 bases separating them. The CDR3 consists of 12 residues. The germline V gene has CDR1 DFQATT and CDR2 SNEGSKA (reference sequence). CDR3 DNA: TGCAGTGCTAGTAGTCCGGGTTCACCCCTCCACTTT. This translates into CSASSPGSPLHF.

The J gene is TRBJ1-2, the V gene TRBV25-1, with D tentatively TRBD1 (5 bases). V was cut by 6 bases and J by 3 bases, with 17 bases left in between. Germline CDR1 is MGHDK and CDR2 is SYGVNS. The CDR3 is 15 residues long. In nucleotides, the CDR3 is TGTGCCAGCAGCGAAGGGAGGGGCACCTACTATGGCTACACCTTC. It translates to CASSEGRGTYYGYTF.

The chain links TRBV5-1 to TRBJ1-6; unclear D gene. This CDR3 comprises 18 residues. Per germline, CDR1 SGHRS and CDR2 YFSETQ. Deletions cut 0 bases from V and 0 bases from J, with 13 bases between. CDR3 sequence reads: CASSLEGAESSYNSPLHF. CDR3 in DNA: TGCGCCAGCAGCTTGGAGGGAGCTGAGAGCTCCTATAATTCACCCCTCCACTTT.

The chain joins TRBV4-1 to TRBJ1-1; no clear D. Trimming took off 4 bases at V and 5 bases at J, with 17 bases between the two ends. This CDR3 comprises 15 residues. CDR1 and CDR2 from the germline V gene are MGHRA and YSYEKL. CDR3 sequence (DNA): TGCGCCAGCAGCCCTATTGGTCAAGGAGGGACTGAAGCTTTCTTT. Its translation is CASSPIGQGGTEAFF.

The rearrangement joins TRBV2 to TRBJ1-4, with TRBD1 as a possible D gene (6 bases). The CDR3 is made up of 16 amino acids. Germline CDR1 reads SNHLY; CDR2 reads FYNNEI. V was trimmed by 2 bases and J by 1 base, leaving 11 bases between them. The CDR3 loop reads CASSESWTVTNEKLFF. The CDR3 nucleotides read TGTGCCAGCAGTGAAAGTTGGACAGTAACTAATGAAAAACTGTTTTTT.

The chain carries TRBV5-1 and TRBJ2-1, with TRBD2 matching over 8 bases. V shed 1 base, J shed 5 bases, and the junction held 2 bases outside the gene matches. The CDR3 is 14 residues long. Germline CDR1 and CDR2: SGHRS and YFSETQ. This chain's CDR3 is CASSLLAGNNEQFF. The CDR3, as DNA: TGCGCCAGCAGCTTGTTAGCGGGGAACAATGAGCAGTTCTTC.

The gene calls are TRBV30 and TRBJ2-7; 9 bases match TRBD1. The CDR3 sequence is 12 residues long. With V trimmed by 3 bases and J by 9 bases, 6 bases remained unmatched. Germline V gene sequence: CDR1 GTSNPN, CDR2 SVGIG (reference sequence). The CDR3 spells CAWSGDREGQYF. The CDR3 coding sequence is TGTGCCTGGAGCGGGGACAGGGAGGGGCAGTACTTC.

The rearrangement joins TRBV7-2 to TRBJ2-7; TRBD1 agrees at 9 bases. Germline V lookup: CDR1 SGHTA, CDR2 FQGNSA. The ends lost 3 bases at V and 5 bases at J; junction bases unmatched: 5. The CDR3 covers 14 residues. The CDR3 is CASSFWTGEHEQYF. The CDR3 nucleotides read TGTGCCAGCAGCTTCTGGACAGGGGAACACGAGCAGTACTTC.

This CDR3 reads CASSWGGINQPQHF. Here the CDR3 DNA reads TGTGCCAGCAGTTGGGGAGGGATAAATCAGCCCCAGCATTTT. The chain carries TRBV2 and TRBJ1-5; D is unclear. With 5 bases removed from V and 4 bases from J, the gap between germline ends came to 12 bases. The CDR3 totals 14 residues. The germline V gene encodes CDR1 SNHLY and CDR2 FYNNEI.

CDR3 nucleotide sequence: TGTGCCAGCAGTTTATTCGCGATACAGGGAAGGAACACTGAAGCTTTCTTT. Translating gives CASSLFAIQGRNTEAFF. The rearrangement joins TRBV27 to TRBJ1-1; possible D gene TRBD1, 6 bases. The V gene lost 1 base and the J gene lost 1 base, with 16 bases spanning the gap. The length of the CDR3 is 17 residues. The germline V gene encodes CDR1 MNHEY and CDR2 SMNVEV (reference sequence).

Only one count was recorded for this clone. The chain joins TRBV4-1 to TRBJ1-3; 7 nucleotides line up with TRBD1. After removal of 0 bases from V and 5 bases from J, the junction contained 10 bases not matched to a gene. This CDR3 has 17 residues. CDR1 MGHRA and CDR2 YSYEKL come from the germline V gene. The CDR3 loop is CASSQDLDEGARNTIYF. The CDR3 nucleotides read TGCGCCAGCAGCCAAGATCTAGACGAGGGGGCTAGAAACACCATATATTTT.

V usage is TRBV5-1 and J usage is TRBJ2-3, with 9 nucleotides matching TRBD1. Trimming at V came to 1 base and at J to 5 bases, leaving 14 bases not matched to a gene. Germline loops: CDR1 SGHRS, CDR2 YFSETQ. The CDR3 contains 18 residues. This CDR3 reads CASSLNFRTGAVGDTQYF. CDR3 sequence (DNA): TGCGCCAGCAGCTTGAATTTCAGGACAGGGGCTGTCGGAGATACGCAGTATTTT.

This rearrangement joins TRBV2 to TRBJ2-1, with a weak D call TRBD2 (5 bases). This CDR3 region has 14 residues. Between the trimmed V and J ends, which lost 1 base and 6 bases, there was a span of 10 bases. Germline assignment: CDR1 SNHLY and CDR2 FYNNEI. The CDR3 reads CASSEEAVGNEQFF. CDR3 nucleotides: TGTGCCAGCAGTGAAGAAGCGGTTGGCAATGAGCAGTTCTTC.

The chain employs TRBV27 and TRBJ1-2; perhaps TRBD1 as D (6 bases). The germline V and J ends were trimmed by 4 bases and 7 bases, with 13 bases remaining between them. This CDR3 is 13 amino acids long. Per germline, CDR1 MNHEY and CDR2 SMNVEV (reference sequence). CDR3 protein: CASSWGQGSGYTF. The DNA of the CDR3 is TGTGCCAGCAGTTGGGGCCAGGGGAGTGGCTACACCTTC.

J is TRBJ2-2 and V is TRBV10-1; 7 bases agree with TRBD1. Germline-derived CDR1 and CDR2 are WNHNN and SYGVQD (reference sequence). The length of the CDR3 is 13 residues. V dropped 5 bases and J dropped 7; count of bases not matched to a gene: 4. In DNA form, the CDR3 reads TGCGCCAGCAGTTGGACAGGAGTCGGGGAGCTGTTTTTT. Translated, it gives CASSWTGVGELFF.

The V and J genes are TRBV27 and TRBJ2-1; 15 nucleotides agree with TRBD2. The germline gives CDR1 MNHEY, CDR2 SMNVEV (reference sequence). V was clipped by 2 bases and J by 9 bases; unmatched bases: 5. There are 16 residues in the CDR3. The DNA for the CDR3 is TGTGCCAGCAGTTTAAGGCCGGGACTAGCGGGGGGTGAGCAGTTCTTC. This translates into CASSLRPGLAGGEQFF.

V gene TRBV7-8 combines with J gene TRBJ2-7; maybe TRBD2 (6 bases). The germline V and J ends were trimmed by 5 bases and 4 bases, with 18 bases remaining between them. Germline CDR1 reads SGHVS; CDR2 reads FQNEAQ. This CDR3 is 15 amino acids long. The DNA for the CDR3 is TGTGCCAGCAGCCCTCGGCGGGACCTCTTATACGAGCAGTACTTC. Residues: CASSPRRDLLYEQYF.

The rearrangement links TRBV6-2 or TRBV6-3 to TRBJ1-2, with D perhaps TRBD1 (6 bases). The CDR3 has 14 residues. V gave up 1 base and J gave up 8 bases, with 14 bases separating them. Per the germline V gene, CDR1 is MNHEY and CDR2 is SVGEGT. CDR3 sequence: CASSYFPDRNGYTF. DNA for the CDR3: TGTGCCAGCAGTTACTTCCCGGACAGAAACGGCTACACCTTC.

The chain uses TRBV11-3 and TRBJ2-1; tentatively, D is TRBD1 (6 bases). The CDR3 has 18 residues. Germline CDR1 SGHNT, CDR2 YENEEA. Trimming cost V 5 bases and J 7 bases, with 27 bases left between them. CDR3 sequence reads: CASSPPGASSSGENEQFF. CDR3 sequence (DNA): TGTGCCAGCAGCCCACCAGGGGCGTCGAGTTCGGGCGAGAATGAGCAGTTCTTC.

The V call is TRBV29-1, the J call TRBJ2-3; 7 bases map to TRBD2. CDR1 SQVTM and CDR2 ANQGSEA come from the germline V gene. CDR3 length: 14 amino acids. The trim removed 3 bases at V and 4 bases at J, leaving 7 bases unmatched. Here the CDR3 DNA reads TGCAGCGTTGAGAAGGGACTACCCCCAGATACGCAGTATTTT. Translated, it gives CSVEKGLPPDTQYF.

This clone was counted a few times. V usage is TRBV2 and J usage is TRBJ2-7; D is undetermined. Germline V gives CDR1 SNHLY, CDR2 FYNNEI. The CDR3 runs to 10 residues. Trimming pared 10 bases from V and 5 bases from J, leaving 9 bases between. CDR3: CATALDEQYF. CDR3 DNA sequence: TGTGCCACCGCCCTAGACGAGCAGTACTTC.

For the CDR3, the DNA is TGTGCCAGCAGCTTAAGTCAGGATACCTATGGCTACACCTTC. This encodes CASSLSQDTYGYTF. The V gene is TRBV7-2, the J gene TRBJ1-2; D unclear. The CDR3 covers 14 residues. The germline gives CDR1 SGHTA, CDR2 FQGNSA. The V gene lost 2 bases and the J gene lost 4 bases, with 11 bases spanning the gap. Drawing the rest from reference TRBV7-2 and TRBJ1-2, the complete variable domain is GAGVSQSPSNKVTEKGKDVELRCDPISGHTALYWYRQSLGQGLEFLIYFQGNSAPDKSGLPSDRFSAERTGGSVSTLTIQRTQQEDSAVYLCASSLSQDTYGYTFGSGTRLTVV.

This chain joins TRBV9 and TRBJ2-3, with D perhaps TRBD2 (5 bases). Germline V gene lookup returns CDR1 SGDLS and CDR2 YYNGEE. The CDR3 covers 15 residues. Trimming removed 3 bases from V and 5 bases from J, with 16 bases in between. DNA of the CDR3: TGTGCCAGCAGCGCGAGATCCGACGGGAAAGATACGCAGTATTTT. Protein product: CASSARSDGKDTQYF.